This T cell receptor beta chain was sequenced for a study of CD8 T cells in Susac syndrome (dated by TCRdb to the late 2010s). Regarding the research as a whole: Repertoire sequencing was used to test whether CD8+ T cell activation and differentiation in Susac syndrome was antigen driven. CD8+ T cell repertoire clonality was compared between around eleven healthy donors, some 14 Susac syndrome patients and around 16 multiple sclerosis patients. Summary of the overall study and its limitations: The number of individuals in the TCR sequencing and HLA analysis was acknowledged as relatively small.

CDR1 and CDR2, per the germline V gene (reference sequence), are GTSNPN and SVGIG. Taken from cysteine to phenylalanine, the CDR3 has 12 residues. Only the CDR3 region is kept as DNA, spanning 36 bases read in frame from base 1. A distance of 9 bases separates the germline ends of V and J, which lose 5 bases and 4 bases respectively. In this sample, this clonotype turned up once. The antigen it binds to is not known. It has no much larger one-base neighbor in the sample; base qualities were not kept. Support from one read is weak. RNA was extracted using the RNeasy kit, and roughly 0.45 to 1 ug of the RNA was reverse transcribed with random hexamers. TCR beta CDR3 regions were amplified with the immunoSEQ multiplex PCR assay covering 54 Vbeta and 13 Jbeta segments. To correct PCR amplification bias, a synthetic template baseline was used for both primer optimization and computational correction. From the authors' description of their analysis: Only productive sequences were kept, with reads annotated to V, D and J genes according to IMGT and analyzed in immunoSEQ Analyzer. Clonality was computed as one minus Shannon entropy normalized by log2 of the number of productive unique sequences. Public and private clones were assessed among the 100 most prevalent clones of each patient and control. Susac-specific clones were defined as absent from healthy and MS cohorts, 800 to 1,200 published viral clones and other ImmuneACCESS disease sequences. In-frame beta chains were kept once TCRdb had trimmed the public reads at Q25 with fastp and called clones with MiXCR. Every CDR3 protein is listed once, alongside the most common genes and DNA of its rows. For this entry, the V and J calls and clone size follow TCRdb and not the study's own pipeline. The sample table records 160,000 or so distinct CDR3 sequences; roughly 95% of these occur just once. About 0.15% of the sample goes to the ten largest clones.

Peripheral blood CD8+ and CD4+ T cells from healthy donors, Susac syndrome patients and multiple sclerosis patients were profiled using high-throughput TCR beta sequencing. Treatment-naive patients with stable or active relapsing-remitting disease fulfilling revised McDonald criteria were used as multiple sclerosis controls. CD8+ TEMRA cells were enriched by FACS, while bulk CD8+ and CD4+ T cells were purified by magnetic negative isolation. Blood was collected in EDTA tubes and processed within 24 hours, with PBMCs isolated through density gradient centrifugation. PBMCs intended for TCR sequencing were frozen in liquid nitrogen and were later thawed in a 37 degrees C water bath. The sorted or isolated CD4+, CD8+ and CD8+ TEMRA cells reached a purity of at least 90%.

Here the chain combines TRBV30 and TRBJ2-1; no D gene call is confident. The TCR comes from a human donor with multiple sclerosis. Sequenced input: CD8+ T cells from PBMCs. The base sequence is TGTGCCTGGTATACCACGTACAATGAGCAGTTCTTC. This codes for CAWYTTYNEQFF.